The 26 T cell receptor beta chains presented below share a single source sample, sequenced in a study of beta chain features in type 1 diabetes. Overall study results and limits: When Type 1 diabetes patients were examined, their TCRB CDR3s proved moderately but significantly shorter in all four CD4+ subsets.

No antigen is known for these receptors. Of the isolated RNA, all was reverse transcribed, and so the sequenced material was expressed TCRB transcripts. Sequenced by immunoSEQ multiplex PCR; TCRdb stores in-frame clones only, minus some. This sample has around 360,000 clones, with around 13% found just once. Sequenced material: naive CD4+ T cells from blood. Every receptor here comes from a young woman with type 1 diabetes.

This clone was detected only a few times. The chain joins TRBV2 to TRBJ2-2; a possible D gene is TRBD2 (6 bases). Germline V gene lookup returns CDR1 SNHLY and CDR2 FYNNEI. V lost 3 bases and J 5 bases, leaving 10 bases between the germline ends. This CDR3 contains 14 residues. The CDR3 sequence is CASSEEGVTGELFF. DNA of the CDR3: TGTGCCAGCAGTGAGGAGGGAGTTACCGGGGAGCTGTTTTTT.

This chain connects TRBV18 to TRBJ1-2, with 7 bases fitting TRBD1. The J segment lost 4 bases and the V segment lost 2 bases, leaving 4 bases of the junction unmatched. CDR3 length equals 14 residues. Germline lookup yields CDR1 KGHSH and CDR2 LQKENI. CDR3 sequence: CASSPGTATYGYTF. Here the CDR3 DNA reads TGTGCCAGCTCACCAGGGACAGCTACCTATGGCTACACCTTC.

A few counts support this clone. The chain recombines TRBV7-3 with TRBJ2-2; TRBD1 matches at 9 bases. Germline V gives CDR1 SGHTA, CDR2 FQGTGA. V was clipped by 5 bases and J by 3 bases; unmatched bases: 1. This CDR3 has 14 residues. The CDR3 nucleotides read TGTGCCAGCAGCCGGACAGGGGACACCGGGGAGCTGTTTTTT. It codes for CASSRTGDTGELFF.

This clone was seen a handful of times. The rearrangement links TRBV5-1 to TRBJ2-5, with TRBD2 matching 13 bases. This CDR3 has 17 residues. Per germline, CDR1 SGHRS and CDR2 YFSETQ. Trimming cost V 4 bases and J 5 bases; bases outside gene matches: 11. CDR3 residues: CASSHELAGGPGETQYF. As DNA, the CDR3 is TGCGCCAGCAGCCACGAACTAGCGGGAGGGCCAGGGGAGACCCAGTACTTC.

V gene TRBV7-2 combines with J gene TRBJ2-5; 7 bases are shared with TRBD2. Germline CDR1 and CDR2: SGHTA and FQGNSA. V was clipped by 5 bases and J by 4 bases; unmatched bases: 10. There are 15 residues in the CDR3. The CDR3 loop is CASSPFLAEAETQYF. DNA of the CDR3: TGTGCCAGCAGCCCTTTCCTAGCGGAAGCAGAGACCCAGTACTTC.

The V and J genes are TRBV30 and TRBJ2-5; 8 bases map to TRBD1. The CDR3 spans 14 residues. J was trimmed by 5 bases and V by 3 bases; bases with no gene match: 8. CDR1 and CDR2 from the germline V gene are GTSNPN and SVGIG (reference sequence). The DNA for the CDR3 is TGTGCCTGGAGGCCGGCAGGGGGCTTGGAGACCCAGTACTTC. Translating gives CAWRPAGGLETQYF.

The chain carries TRBV5-1 and TRBJ1-6; the D is unclear. This CDR3 is 16 amino acids long. Germline values: CDR1 SGHRS, CDR2 YFSETQ. V shed 0 bases and J shed 7 bases, with 14 bases lying between them. Written as DNA, the CDR3 is TGCGCCAGCAGCTTGGAGCCGCAGGAAGGCAATTCACCCCTCCACTTT. Translating it yields CASSLEPQEGNSPLHF.

The gene calls are TRBV5-7 and TRBJ1-2; maybe TRBD1 (6 bases). TRBV5-7 is flagged as an ORF with uncertain function. V gave up 3 bases and J gave up 9 bases, with 12 bases separating them. This CDR3 has 12 amino acids. Here the CDR3 reads CASSSVGDSYTF. The CDR3 DNA is TGTGCCAGCAGCTCGGTGGGGGACAGCTACACCTTC.

This clone was picked up a small number of times. The V call is TRBV4-3, the J call TRBJ1-1, with 9 bases identical to TRBD1. The CDR3 covers 16 residues. CDR1 LGHNA and CDR2 YSLEER come from the germline V gene. Trimming cost V 0 bases and J 11 bases; bases outside gene matches: 13. CDR3 in amino acids: CASSQDGQGKAMLAFF. CDR3 DNA: TGCGCCAGCAGCCAAGACGGACAGGGGAAAGCGATGCTTGCTTTCTTT.

The chain employs TRBV6-1 and TRBJ1-1; D possibly corresponds to TRBD1 (6 bases). Trimming removed 7 bases at V and 1 base at J, with 13 bases between. CDR3 size: 14 residues. In germline, CDR1 is MNHNS, CDR2 SASEGT. The CDR3 DNA is TGTGCCAGCACCATGGGGGGGCCGAACACTGAAGCTTTCTTT. Residues: CASTMGGPNTEAFF.

The CDR3 region is CASSPATGTYEQYF. CDR3 nucleotides: TGCGCCAGCAGCCCTGCGACAGGAACCTACGAGCAGTACTTC. The chain employs TRBV5-1 and TRBJ2-7, with D maybe TRBD1 (6 bases). With 4 bases removed from V and 2 bases from J, the gap between germline ends came to 13 bases. Germline assignment: CDR1 SGHRS and CDR2 YFSETQ. The length of the CDR3 is 14 residues. The full variable domain, its missing parts supplied by reference TRBV5-1 and TRBJ2-7, is KAGVTQTPRYLIKTRGQQVTLSCSPISGHRSVSWYQQTPGQGLQFLFEYFSETQRNKGNFPGRFSGRQFSNSRSEMNVSTLELGDSALYLCASSPATGTYEQYFGPGTRLTVT.

The J gene is TRBJ1-3, the V gene TRBV9; no firm D call. The CDR3 totals 12 residues. Germline V gene lookup returns CDR1 SGDLS and CDR2 YYNGEE. The V gene lost 6 bases and the J gene lost 9 bases, with 13 bases spanning the gap. CDR3 sequence (DNA): TGTGCCAGCACCAACCAAGGGAGCACCATATATTTT. Protein: CASTNQGSTIYF.

The chain recombines TRBV29-1 with TRBJ1-2; TRBD1 is a possible D gene (5 bases). The germline V gene has CDR1 SQVTM and CDR2 ANQGSEA. This CDR3 has 13 amino acids. V was clipped by 4 bases and J by 2 bases, with 11 bases between them. This CDR3 is CSVGQPQNYGYTF. CDR3 DNA sequence: TGCAGCGTTGGACAGCCTCAGAACTATGGCTACACCTTC.

In its sample, this clone was seen a few times. This chain joins TRBV20-1 and TRBJ2-1; D is unclear. This CDR3 has 11 amino acids. The ends were cut back, 5 bases at V and 5 bases at J, with 7 bases in the middle. CDR1 is DFQATT and CDR2 is SNEGSKA in the germline V gene (reference sequence). CDR3 in amino acids: CSALKNNEQFF. In DNA, the CDR3 is TGCAGTGCTCTAAAGAACAATGAGCAGTTCTTC.

V gene TRBV7-2 combines with J gene TRBJ2-7; D possibly corresponds to TRBD1 (5 bases). Trimming left V 6 bases short and J 5 bases short, with 14 bases between. In germline, CDR1 is SGHTA, CDR2 FQGNSA. The CDR3 extends over 13 amino acids. Written as DNA, the CDR3 is TGTGCCAGCAGAGATCTCTGGGGCCACGAGCAGTACTTC. Protein sequence: CASRDLWGHEQYF.

The rearrangement joins TRBV7-2 to TRBJ2-1; 9 bases match TRBD2. The V gene end was trimmed by 5 bases and the J gene end by 6 bases; junction bases not matched to a gene: 8. Germline V gives CDR1 SGHTA, CDR2 FQGNSA. This CDR3 region has 15 residues. The CDR3 DNA reads as TGTGCCAGCAGCCGTACCGGGACTAGCAGCAATGAGCAGTTCTTC. Its protein product is CASSRTGTSSNEQFF.

This clone came up a few times. The chain combines TRBV6-5 with TRBJ2-7; 7 nucleotides line up with TRBD1. Trimming at V came to 4 bases and at J to 6 bases, leaving 9 bases not matched to a gene. The germline gives CDR1 MNHEY, CDR2 SVGAGI. The CDR3 is made up of 14 amino acids. CDR3 nucleotide sequence: TGTGCCAGCAGTTCGAACAGGGGTCCAACCGAGCAGTACTTC. It encodes CASSSNRGPTEQYF.

The chain uses TRBV19 and TRBJ1-1, with D perhaps matching TRBD1 (5 bases). V lost 3 bases and J lost 1, with 9 bases in between. The CDR3 sequence is 14 residues long. Germline V gene data show CDR1 as LNHDA and CDR2 as SQIVND (reference sequence). The CDR3 protein is CASSMVQGNTEAFF. The CDR3 DNA sequence: TGTGCCAGTAGTATGGTCCAGGGGAACACTGAAGCTTTCTTT.

This clone was observed a few times. The chain joins TRBV19 to TRBJ2-1; 9 bases line up with TRBD1. The CDR3 is made up of 15 amino acids. Germline CDR1 and CDR2: LNHDA and SQIVND (reference sequence). V gave up 7 bases and J gave up 3 bases; unmatched junction bases: 7. The CDR3 region has the DNA TGTGCCAGTACCACAGGGGGCCTAATCTACAATGAGCAGTTCTTC. Protein sequence: CASTTGGLIYNEQFF.

The CDR3 region has the DNA TGCGCCAGCAGCTTAGATAGCGCCTACAATGAGCAGTTCTTC. Protein product: CASSLDSAYNEQFF. The chain links TRBV5-1 to TRBJ2-1, with D possibly being TRBD2 (5 bases). V was shortened by 2 bases and J by 2 bases, with 8 bases between the two germline ends. Per the germline V gene, CDR1 is SGHRS and CDR2 is YFSETQ. CDR3 length: 14 residues.

This chain links TRBV30 with TRBJ1-1, with a weak D call TRBD1 (5 bases). Trimming shortened V by 0 bases and J by 5 bases, and 10 bases separated the two germline ends. Germline V lookup: CDR1 GTSNPN, CDR2 SVGIG (reference sequence). This CDR3 spans 13 amino acids. The CDR3 is CAWSVRGWTEAFF. The CDR3 DNA reads as TGTGCCTGGAGTGTTCGGGGGTGGACTGAAGCTTTCTTT.

This clone showed up just a few times. The genes are TRBV9 and TRBJ2-7, with 8 bases matching TRBD1. The CDR3 runs to 15 residues. CDR1 and CDR2 (germline): SGDLS, YYNGEE. J gave up 6 bases and V 2 bases, and 10 bases lay outside the gene matches. CDR3 loop: CASSVSGQGGREQYF. The CDR3 DNA is TGTGCCAGCAGCGTTTCCGGACAGGGTGGACGCGAGCAGTACTTC.

The chain uses TRBV7-2 and TRBJ1-2; D unclear. Trimming cost V 1 base and J 4 bases, with 13 bases left between them. The CDR3 has 15 residues. CDR1 is SGHTA, CDR2 FQGNSA, per germline. For the CDR3, the DNA is TGTGCCAGCAGCTTAGACGCAGGCCTCCTCTATGGCTACACCTTC. It specifies CASSLDAGLLYGYTF.

This clone was picked up a small number of times. The chain employs TRBV28 and TRBJ2-7; D ambiguous. V gave up 1 base and J gave up 3 bases, with 4 bases separating them. The CDR3 totals 12 residues. Germline lookup yields CDR1 MDHEN and CDR2 SYDVKM. CDR3 in amino acids: CASSLLDYEQYF. CDR3 nucleotides: TGTGCCAGCAGTTTATTAGACTACGAGCAGTACTTC.

This clone has just a few counts. The J gene is TRBJ2-7, the V gene TRBV25-1; TRBD2 matches at 9 bases. Germline assignment: CDR1 MGHDK and CDR2 SYGVNS. The trim removed 5 bases at V and 2 bases at J, leaving 4 bases unmatched. The CDR3 length is 14 residues. As DNA, the CDR3 is TGTGCCAGCAGTACTATAGCGGGAGCCTACGAGCAGTACTTC. This gives the protein CASSTIAGAYEQYF.

This clone has only a few counts. V usage is TRBV18 and J usage is TRBJ1-1, with a tentative D call TRBD1 (5 bases). The V and J ends lost 6 bases and 1 base respectively, with 15 bases between them. There are 15 residues in the CDR3. Germline CDR1 and CDR2: KGHSH and LQKENI. The DNA of the CDR3 is TGTGCCAGCTCGCCGCGGACACGGGCGAACACTGAAGCTTTCTTT. Its translation is CASSPRTRANTEAFF.